The 20 T cell receptor beta chains in this list originate from one sample, sequenced in a study of CD8 T cells in Susac syndrome. An input of about 0.5 to 1 ug of RNA was subjected to reverse transcription using random hexamers. In TCRdb, the immunoSEQ multiplex PCR reads were re-called with MiXCR into one record per CDR3 protein. Of a few hundred thousand distinct CDR3 sequences listed, about 95% are singletons. Source material: CD4+ T cells from PBMCs. The receptors were gathered from a human donor with multiple sclerosis.

The rearrangement uses TRBV28 and TRBJ2-7, with 10 bases fitting TRBD2. V gave up 9 bases and J gave up 0 bases; unmatched junction bases: 23. Germline values: CDR1 MDHEN, CDR2 SYDVKM. The CDR3 runs 20 residues. Written as DNA, the CDR3 is TGTGCCAGTCCTATCGCCGGACTAGCGGTTAAAAGATGGAGCTCCTACGAGCAGTACTTC. It is translated as CASPIAGLAVKRWSSYEQYF.

This clonotype was observed a single time. The chain recombines TRBV5-6 with TRBJ1-5; 9 bases match TRBD1. CDR1 and CDR2 from the germline V gene are SGHDT and YYEEEE. This CDR3 contains 15 residues. Trimming at V came to 0 bases and at J to 4 bases, leaving 2 bases not matched to a gene. The CDR3 DNA sequence: TGTGCCAGCAGCTTGGGGGACAGGGCGAATCAGCCCCAGCATTTT. This codes for CASSLGDRANQPQHF.

The V and J genes are TRBV6-5 and TRBJ2-7; 13 bases are shared with TRBD2. This CDR3 is 14 amino acids long. Per the germline V gene, CDR1 is MNHEY and CDR2 is SVGAGI. The trim removed 5 bases at V and 2 bases at J, leaving 0 bases unmatched. Here the CDR3 DNA reads TGTGCCAGCAGTACTAGCGGGAGGGCCTACGAGCAGTACTTC. Protein sequence: CASSTSGRAYEQYF.

This chain links TRBV3-1 with TRBJ2-2; 7 bases line up with TRBD2. Germline CDR1 reads LGHDT; CDR2 reads YNNKEL (reference sequence). Trimming cost V 4 bases and J 4 bases; bases outside gene matches: 9. This CDR3 is built from 16 residues. CDR3 residues: CASSPKPGLRTGELFF. The CDR3 DNA is TGTGCCAGCAGCCCTAAACCGGGACTACGCACCGGGGAGCTGTTTTTT.

The chain carries TRBV18 and TRBJ1-3; D uncertain. Germline V gives CDR1 KGHSH, CDR2 LQKENI. Trimming removed 6 bases from V and 0 bases from J, with 12 bases in between. The CDR3 runs 15 residues. CDR3 in amino acids: CASSSLGGSGNTIYF. CDR3 DNA: TGTGCCAGCTCTTCGTTAGGAGGCTCTGGAAACACCATATATTTT.

The genes are TRBV4-1 and TRBJ2-2; the D is unclear. V was cut by 1 base and J by 4 bases, with 7 bases left in between. CDR1 is MGHRA, CDR2 YSYEKL, per germline. The CDR3 runs to 14 residues. The CDR3 sequence is CASSQVTVTGELFF. The CDR3 DNA reads TGCGCCAGCAGCCAAGTGACGGTCACCGGGGAGCTGTTTTTT.

The chain combines TRBV11-2 with TRBJ2-7; D call uncertain. The CDR3 has 12 amino acids. Germline V lookup: CDR1 SGHAT, CDR2 FQNNGV. The V end lost 3 bases, the J end lost 3 bases, and 6 bases lay between the germline ends. Written as DNA, the CDR3 is TGTGCCAGCAGCTTGGGATACTACGAGCAGTACTTC. Translating it yields CASSLGYYEQYF.

The chain is built from TRBV5-4 and TRBJ2-7; 13 bases align to TRBD2. CDR3 length: 16 amino acids. V shed 4 bases and J 3 bases; nucleotides not matched to a gene: 7. The germline V gene encodes CDR1 SGHNT and CDR2 YYREEE (reference sequence). CDR3 sequence: CASSATSGRAVYEQYF. The CDR3, as DNA: TGTGCCAGCAGCGCCACTAGCGGGAGGGCCGTCTACGAGCAGTACTTC.

The V call is TRBV30, the J call TRBJ2-1; D unresolved. Trimming shortened V by 5 bases and J by 6 bases, and 11 bases separated the two germline ends. The CDR3 extends over 12 amino acids. From germline, CDR1 is GTSNPN and CDR2 SVGIG (reference sequence). DNA for the CDR3: TGTGCCTGGGGAGAGAGAGGCAATGAGCAGTTCTTC. It codes for CAWGERGNEQFF.

The chain carries TRBV30 and TRBJ1-5; TRBD1 agrees at 7 bases. Germline CDR1 is GTSNPN and CDR2 is SVGIG (reference sequence). The CDR3 covers 13 residues. The junction had 6 bases not matched to a gene; V was cut back by 1 base and J by 9 bases. In DNA, the CDR3 is TGTGCCTGGAGTGGACAGGGAATTGGGCCCCAGCATTTT. Its translation is CAWSGQGIGPQHF.

This clonotype was detected once. The gene calls are TRBV6-6 and TRBJ2-7; 12 nucleotides line up with TRBD2. The V and J ends lost 4 bases and 1 base, in that order; junction bases with no gene match: 5. The CDR3 is 16 amino acids. CDR1 is MNHNY, CDR2 SVGAGI, per germline (reference sequence). This chain's CDR3 is CASSFLAGGGSYEQYF. CDR3 sequence (DNA): TGTGCCAGCAGTTTTCTAGCGGGAGGGGGGTCCTACGAGCAGTACTTC.

This clonotype was recorded a few times. The chain is built from TRBV14 and TRBJ1-1, with unresolved D. CDR1 is SGHDN and CDR2 is FVKESK in the germline V gene. The CDR3 is 13 residues long. V shed 3 bases and J shed 6 bases, with 11 bases lying between them. The DNA for the CDR3 is TGTGCCAGCAGCCAGAGACTTGGGGCTGAAGCTTTCTTT. This translates into CASSQRLGAEAFF.

This clonotype was seen more than once but under ten times. J is TRBJ2-1 and V is TRBV7-3; TRBD2 is a possible D gene (5 bases). Trimming shortened V by 5 bases and J by 6 bases, and 11 bases separated the two germline ends. The CDR3 spans 13 residues. The V gene's germline CDR1 is SGHTA and CDR2 FQGTGA. The CDR3 sequence is CASSDGLGNEQFF. CDR3 in DNA: TGTGCCAGCAGCGACGGACTTGGCAATGAGCAGTTCTTC.

The genes are TRBV30 and TRBJ2-6; TRBD1 might be the D (5 bases). The CDR3 is made up of 14 amino acids. V was trimmed by 3 bases and J by 2 bases, leaving 8 bases between them. The germline V gene encodes CDR1 GTSNPN and CDR2 SVGIG (reference sequence). The CDR3 is CAWSRVAGANVLTF. Here the CDR3 DNA reads TGTGCCTGGAGCAGGGTTGCTGGGGCCAACGTCCTGACTTTC.

This sequence joins TRBV5-1 and TRBJ1-3, with D hard to call. This CDR3 comprises 15 residues. CDR1 SGHRS and CDR2 YFSETQ come from the germline V gene. V lost 0 bases, J lost 0 bases, and 7 bases lay in between. The CDR3 here is CASSLGITSGNTIYF. CDR3 sequence (DNA): TGCGCCAGCAGCTTGGGGATTACCTCTGGAAACACCATATATTTT.

The J gene is TRBJ2-3, the V gene TRBV18, with D possibly being TRBD2 (5 bases). CDR3 length: 15 amino acids. Germline CDR1 reads KGHSH; CDR2 reads LQKENI. V was shortened by 2 bases and J by 2 bases, with 11 bases between the two germline ends. CDR3: CASSPIALITDTQYF. In nucleotides, the CDR3 is TGTGCCAGCTCACCAATAGCGCTTATCACAGATACGCAGTATTTT.

This sequence joins TRBV29-1 and TRBJ2-1; TRBD2 matches at 9 bases. J lost 6 bases, V lost 6 bases, and 9 bases had no gene match. The germline CDR1 and CDR2 sequences are SQVTM and ANQGSEA. This CDR3 is 14 amino acids long. CDR3 amino acids: CSVRGTSRANEQFF. The CDR3 nucleotides read TGCAGCGTCCGTGGGACTAGCCGCGCCAATGAGCAGTTCTTC.

This sequence joins TRBV5-5 and TRBJ1-2, with D possibly being TRBD1 (6 bases). CDR3 length: 14 residues. The germline CDR1 and CDR2 sequences are SGHKS and YYEKEE (reference sequence). Trimming removed 0 bases at V and 6 bases at J, with 12 bases between. For the CDR3, the DNA is TGTGCCAGCAGCTTGGTGGGGGGGCGTGATGGCTACACCTTC. Translating it yields CASSLVGGRDGYTF. The entire variable domain, with the rest obtained from reference TRBV5-5 and TRBJ1-2, is as follows: DAGVTQSPTHLIKTRGQQVTLRCSPISGHKSVSWYQQVLGQGPQFIFQYYEKEERGRGNFPDRFSARQFPNYSSELNVNALLLGDSALYLCASSLVGGRDGYTFGSGTRLTVV.

The gene calls are TRBV12-3 or TRBV12-4 and TRBJ1-5, with D unresolved. The V gene lost 5 bases and the J gene lost 7 bases, with 15 bases spanning the gap. The CDR3 spans 14 residues. This chain's CDR3 is CASSMQAGRQPQHF. CDR3 nucleotides: TGTGCCAGCAGTATGCAGGCGGGCAGGCAGCCCCAGCATTTT.

V and J are TRBV25-1 and TRBJ2-2, with D unresolved. CDR3 length: 12 residues. The V gene's germline CDR1 is MGHDK and CDR2 SYGVNS. V lost 0 bases and J 9 bases, leaving 5 bases between the germline ends. CDR3 protein: CASSEYERELFF. As DNA, the CDR3 is TGTGCCAGCAGTGAATACGAGAGGGAGCTGTTTTTT.